This passage covers 13 T cell receptor beta chains from one sample sequenced in a study of memory CD4+ T cells and cytomegalovirus serostatus. Assay used: immunoSEQ multiplex PCR; TCRdb lists only in-frame clones, some missing. This sample has tens of thousands of clones; more than 75% occur once, and the top ten carry 0.85% to 1.1%. Single viable CD3+CD4+CD8-CD45RO+ cells were sorted as the memory CD4+ T cells. Sequenced material: memory CD4+ T cells from blood. These receptors all stem from an adult in good health and CMV-seronegative.

This clone came up a few times. This chain connects TRBV19 to TRBJ1-5; D is unresolved. The CDR3 is 15 residues long. Germline V gene lookup returns CDR1 LNHDA and CDR2 SQIVND (reference sequence). The germline V and J ends were trimmed by 9 bases and 4 bases, with 19 bases remaining between them. CDR3 loop: CASAQSGDFNQPQHF. CDR3 DNA sequence: TGTGCCAGCGCCCAGAGCGGGGATTTTAATCAGCCCCAGCATTTT.

CDR3 protein: CASSLLAGGSYEQYF. The CDR3 region has the DNA TGTGCCAGCAGCCTCTTAGCGGGAGGCTCCTACGAGCAGTACTTC. The rearrangement links TRBV7-2 to TRBJ2-7, with TRBD2 identical over 10 bases. CDR3 size: 15 residues. Trimming at V came to 5 bases and at J to 0 bases, leaving 4 bases not matched to a gene. CDR1 SGHTA and CDR2 FQGNSA come from the germline V gene. Combining the CDR3 with reference TRBV7-2 and TRBJ2-7 gives the whole variable domain GAGVSQSPSNKVTEKGKDVELRCDPISGHTALYWYRQSLGQGLEFLIYFQGNSAPDKSGLPSDRFSAERTGGSVSTLTIQRTQQEDSAVYLCASSLLAGGSYEQYFGPGTRLTVT.

The chain employs TRBV9 and TRBJ1-2; D uncertain. The germline V gene has CDR1 SGDLS and CDR2 YYNGEE. The CDR3 is 15 residues long. Trimming removed 0 bases at V and 4 bases at J, with 13 bases between. In DNA form, the CDR3 reads TGTGCCAGCAGCGTAGGCAGACAAACTTTCTATGGCTACACCTTC. This sequence encodes CASSVGRQTFYGYTF.

Details on this clone: One end of the junction varies from germline; a read error may be responsible. The V call is TRBV7-2, the J call TRBJ2-5; 9 nucleotides match TRBD2. CDR1 and CDR2 (germline): SGHTA, FQGNSA. This CDR3 spans 14 amino acids. The CDR3 DNA is TGCGCCAGCAGCCCATCTAGCGGGAAGGAGACCCAGTACTTC. Translation: CASSPSSGKETQYF. Supplemented by reference TRBV7-2 and TRBJ2-5, the full variable domain reads GAGVSQSPSNKVTEKGKDVELRCDPISGHTALYWYRQSLGQGLEFLIYFQGNSAPDKSGLPSDRFSAERTGGSVSTLTIQRTQQEDSAVYLCASSPSSGKETQYFGPGTRLLVL.

The chain has TRBV5-1 and TRBJ2-7; 8 positions agree with TRBD1. V shed 3 bases and J 2 bases; nucleotides not matched to a gene: 4. The CDR3 totals 14 residues. Germline CDR1 reads SGHRS; CDR2 reads YFSETQ. CDR3 DNA: TGCGCCAGCAGCTCACAGGGGGGACCCTACGAGCAGTACTTC. Protein sequence: CASSSQGGPYEQYF.

The sample holds a few counts of this clone. The chain links TRBV7-8 to TRBJ1-1; D is ambiguous. Between the trimmed V and J ends, which lost 3 bases and 3 bases, there was a span of 11 bases. The germline V gene has CDR1 SGHVS and CDR2 FQNEAQ. This CDR3 comprises 14 residues. CDR3 DNA sequence: TGTGCCAGCAGCTTCGTTCTTTCGGACACTGAAGCTTTCTTT. Encoded protein: CASSFVLSDTEAFF.

The chain has TRBV7-9 and TRBJ2-7, with unresolved D. The germline V and J ends were trimmed by 7 bases and 2 bases, with 9 bases remaining between them. Per the germline V gene, CDR1 is SEHNR and CDR2 is FQNEAQ (reference sequence). The CDR3 sequence is 12 residues long. This CDR3 is CASNSVPYEQYF. The CDR3 nucleotides are TGTGCCAGCAACTCAGTCCCCTACGAGCAGTACTTC.

The chain is built from TRBV21-1 and TRBJ2-7; the table's TRBD2 call for D was not verified on the DNA. TRBV21-1 is reported as a pseudogene. The CDR3 contains 15 residues. CDR3 nucleotide sequence: TGTGCCAGCAGCGGGGAAAGCGGAGGCTCCTACGAGCAGTACTTC. The encoded protein is CASSGESGGSYEQYF.

The genes are TRBV7-2 and TRBJ2-3; TRBD2 matches at 9 bases. This CDR3 region has 15 residues. Germline loops: CDR1 SGHTA, CDR2 FQGNSA. The trim removed 5 bases at V and 1 base at J, leaving 4 bases unmatched. The CDR3 DNA is TGTGCCAGCAGCCTGTCTAGCGGGGGCACAGATACGCAGTATTTT. Its translation: CASSLSSGGTDTQYF. The complete variable domain, with remaining parts taken from reference TRBV7-2 and TRBJ2-3, reads GAGVSQSPSNKVTEKGKDVELRCDPISGHTALYWYRQSLGQGLEFLIYFQGNSAPDKSGLPSDRFSAERTGGSVSTLTIQRTQQEDSAVYLCASSLSSGGTDTQYFGPGTRLTVL.

V and J are TRBV4-3 and TRBJ2-6; TRBD1 agrees at 9 bases. In germline, CDR1 is LGHNA, CDR2 YSLEER. The CDR3 has 17 residues. Germline trimming cut 4 bases from V and 0 bases from J; bases unmatched to any gene: 4. The CDR3 region is CASSPNRGLSGANVLTF. In DNA, the CDR3 is TGCGCCAGCAGCCCTAACAGGGGGCTCTCTGGGGCCAACGTCCTGACTTTC.

The chain is built from TRBV14 and TRBJ2-1, with 12 bases fitting TRBD2. V was pared by 0 bases and J by 6 bases, with 12 bases of the junction left unmatched. Germline CDR1 SGHDN, CDR2 FVKESK. CDR3 length equals 19 residues. The CDR3 DNA reads as TGTGCCAGCAGCCAAGATGGCCCCACTAGCGGGAGGACTCGCAATGAGCAGTTCTTC. It is translated as CASSQDGPTSGRTRNEQFF.

The chain links TRBV27 to TRBJ1-1; 7 bases map to TRBD1. The germline V gene encodes CDR1 MNHEY and CDR2 SMNVEV (reference sequence). V was pared by 11 bases and J by 0 bases, with 12 bases of the junction left unmatched. This CDR3 has 15 residues. The CDR3 sequence: CAVVGTGAMNTEAFF. CDR3 DNA: TGTGCCGTCGTCGGAACAGGGGCGATGAACACTGAAGCTTTCTTT.

The rearrangement uses TRBV7-9 and TRBJ2-1, with D unclear. The CDR3 totals 12 residues. Per germline, CDR1 SEHNR and CDR2 FQNEAQ (reference sequence). V was clipped by 4 bases and J by 5 bases, with 6 bases between them. CDR3 nucleotide sequence: TGTGCCAGCAGCTACGTTCACAATGAGCAGTTCTTC. Translation: CASSYVHNEQFF.